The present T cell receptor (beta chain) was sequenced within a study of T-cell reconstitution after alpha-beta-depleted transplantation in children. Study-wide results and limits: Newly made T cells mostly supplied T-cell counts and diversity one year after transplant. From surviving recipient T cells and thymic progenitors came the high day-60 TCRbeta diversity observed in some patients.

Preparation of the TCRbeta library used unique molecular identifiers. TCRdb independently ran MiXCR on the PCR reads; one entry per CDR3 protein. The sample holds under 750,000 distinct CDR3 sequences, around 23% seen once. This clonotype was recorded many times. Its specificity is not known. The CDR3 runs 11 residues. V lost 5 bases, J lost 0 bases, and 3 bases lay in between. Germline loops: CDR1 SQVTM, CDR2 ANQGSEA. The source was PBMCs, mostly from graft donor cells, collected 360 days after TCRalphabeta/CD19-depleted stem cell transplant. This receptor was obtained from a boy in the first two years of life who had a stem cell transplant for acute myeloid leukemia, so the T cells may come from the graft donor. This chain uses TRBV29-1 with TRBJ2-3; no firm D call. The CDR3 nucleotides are TGCAGCGTTCGGAGCACAGATACGCAGTATTTT. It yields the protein CSVRSTDTQYF.